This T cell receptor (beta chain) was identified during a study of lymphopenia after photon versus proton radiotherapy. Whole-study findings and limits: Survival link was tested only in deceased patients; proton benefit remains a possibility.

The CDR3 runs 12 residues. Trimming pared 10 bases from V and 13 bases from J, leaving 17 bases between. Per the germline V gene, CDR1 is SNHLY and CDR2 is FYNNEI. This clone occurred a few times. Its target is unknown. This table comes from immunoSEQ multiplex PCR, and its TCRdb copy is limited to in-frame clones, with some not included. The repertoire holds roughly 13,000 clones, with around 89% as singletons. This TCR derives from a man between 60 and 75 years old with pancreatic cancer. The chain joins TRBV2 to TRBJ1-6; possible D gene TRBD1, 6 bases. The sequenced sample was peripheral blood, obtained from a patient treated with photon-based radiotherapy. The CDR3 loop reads CATSSTGRPLHF. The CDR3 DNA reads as TGTGCCACCTCTTCGACAGGAAGGCCCCTCCACTTT.